Detailed here is one TCR beta chain. Per the original data handling: Amplification from reference gene primers served as the basis for estimated nucleated cell counts. Sequenced by immunoSEQ multiplex PCR; TCRdb stores in-frame clones only, minus some. That table gives V, J and clone size, and the DNA gave D and trimming. Of about 120,000 clones in the sample, around 87% are singletons; the top ten hold around 2.1%. This CDR3 region has 16 residues. Trimming cost V 5 bases and J 7 bases; bases outside gene matches: 9. In germline, CDR1 is MNHEY, CDR2 SMNVEV (reference sequence). The sample originates from a study of blood T cell repertoires in COVID-19. Study details: From the United States, Italy and Spain came samples of acute and convalescent COVID-19. T cells, B-cell-depleted T cells, or PBMCs provided the cDNA or gDNA that served as material.

The sequence was obtained from a woman aged 50 to 60 with acute or convalescent COVID-19. Material for sequencing was peripheral blood. This chain uses TRBV27 with TRBJ1-6, with TRBD1 identical over 9 bases. The CDR3, as DNA: TGTGCCAGCAGTCCCCGCCCTGGACAGGGGAATTCACCCCTCCACTTT. Its protein is CASSPRPGQGNSPLHF.